The clone carrying this T cell receptor (beta chain) has a handful of counts. Its specificity is unknown. The method was immunoSEQ multiplex PCR; TCRdb's version includes in-frame clones alone and lacks a portion of them. The sample consists of about 110,000 clones, more than 70% of them appearing once. This specimen comes from a study of T cell responses to AZD1222 COVID-19 vaccine. Germline-derived CDR1 and CDR2 are GTSNPN and SVGIG (reference sequence). This CDR3 spans 13 amino acids. V gave up 6 bases and J gave up 5 bases; unmatched junction bases: 10. Findings and limits, study-wide: Donors skewed white British and female; clonal diversity was possibly underestimated.

The sample consisted of peripheral blood, taken on day 0 of AZD1222 vaccination. The sequence derives from an adult in good health. V gene TRBV30 combines with J gene TRBJ2-7; 7 bases line up with TRBD2. CDR3 sequence reads: CACGEGLRDEQYF. The CDR3 DNA follows: TGTGCCTGCGGGGAGGGGTTGAGAGACGAGCAGTACTTC.